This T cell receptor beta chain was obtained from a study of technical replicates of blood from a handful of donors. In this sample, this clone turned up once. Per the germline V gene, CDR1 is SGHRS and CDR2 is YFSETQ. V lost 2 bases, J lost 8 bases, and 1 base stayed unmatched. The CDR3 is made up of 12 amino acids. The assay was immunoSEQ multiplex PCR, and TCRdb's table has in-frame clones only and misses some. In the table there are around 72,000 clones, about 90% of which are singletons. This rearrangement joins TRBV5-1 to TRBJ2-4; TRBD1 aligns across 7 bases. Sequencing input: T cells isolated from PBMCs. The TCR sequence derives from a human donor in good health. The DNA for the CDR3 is TGCGCCAGCAGCTTTGGACAGGACATTCAGTACTTC. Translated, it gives CASSFGQDIQYF.